What follows describes a single TCR beta chain. V lost 6 bases to trimming and J lost 6 bases; unmatched junction nucleotides: 8. Per germline, CDR1 MNHEY and CDR2 SVGAGI. The CDR3 is made up of 13 amino acids. The data belong to a study of blood T cell repertoires in COVID-19. Methods used by the authors: Amplifying reference gene primers gave estimates of nucleated cell counts. This table comes from immunoSEQ multiplex PCR, and its TCRdb copy is limited to in-frame clones, with some not included. V, J and clone size reflect that table, while D and trimming were determined from the DNA. The sample has approximately 330,000 clones, approximately 86% seen once.

V gene TRBV6-5 combines with J gene TRBJ2-7; 7 bases are shared with TRBD1. Sequenced sample: PBMCs or T cells enriched from blood (not recorded which). The TCR was taken from a woman aged 35 to 49 with acute COVID-19. This CDR3 reads CASRRRQGLEQYF. The CDR3 nucleotides read TGTGCCAGCAGGCGACGACAGGGCCTCGAGCAGTACTTC.